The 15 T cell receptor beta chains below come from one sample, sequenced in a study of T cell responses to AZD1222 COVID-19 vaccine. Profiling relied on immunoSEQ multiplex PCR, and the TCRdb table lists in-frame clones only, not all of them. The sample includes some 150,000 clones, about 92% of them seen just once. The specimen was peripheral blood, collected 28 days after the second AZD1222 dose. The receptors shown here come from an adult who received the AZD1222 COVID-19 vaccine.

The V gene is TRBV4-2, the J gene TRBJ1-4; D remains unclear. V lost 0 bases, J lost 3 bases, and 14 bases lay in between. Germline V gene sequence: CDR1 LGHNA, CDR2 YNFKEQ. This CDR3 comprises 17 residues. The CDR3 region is CASSQDPRLGSNEKLFF. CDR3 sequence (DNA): TGTGCCAGCAGCCAAGATCCGAGGCTAGGTTCTAATGAAAAACTGTTTTTT.

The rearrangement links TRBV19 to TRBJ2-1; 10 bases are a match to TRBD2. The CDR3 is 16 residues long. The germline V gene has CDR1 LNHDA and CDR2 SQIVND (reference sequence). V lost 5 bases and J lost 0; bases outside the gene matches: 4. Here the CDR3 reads CASSPSGRGSYNEQFF. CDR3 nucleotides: TGTGCCAGTAGTCCTAGCGGGAGAGGCTCCTACAATGAGCAGTTCTTC.

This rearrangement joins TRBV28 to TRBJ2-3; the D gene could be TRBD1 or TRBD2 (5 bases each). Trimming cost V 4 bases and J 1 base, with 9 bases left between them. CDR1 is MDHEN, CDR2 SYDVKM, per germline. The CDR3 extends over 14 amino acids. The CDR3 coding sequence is TGTGCCAGCAGTTGGGGGAGAGGCACAGATACGCAGTATTTT. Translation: CASSWGRGTDTQYF.

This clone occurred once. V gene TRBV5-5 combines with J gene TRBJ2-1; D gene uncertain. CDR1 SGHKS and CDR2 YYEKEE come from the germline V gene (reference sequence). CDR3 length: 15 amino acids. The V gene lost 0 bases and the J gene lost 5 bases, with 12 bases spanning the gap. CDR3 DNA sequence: TGTGCCAGCAGCTTGGCGGCAGCTACTCACAATGAGCAGTTCTTC. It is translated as CASSLAAATHNEQFF.

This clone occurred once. For the CDR3, the DNA is TGCAGCGTTGAAGCCTTGGGACAGGGGAACGAGCAGTACTTC. Translating gives CSVEALGQGNEQYF. The chain employs TRBV29-1 and TRBJ2-7; 10 bases are a match to TRBD1. V lost 1 base and J lost 5; bases outside the gene matches: 5. There are 14 residues in the CDR3. Germline CDR1 SQVTM, CDR2 ANQGSEA.

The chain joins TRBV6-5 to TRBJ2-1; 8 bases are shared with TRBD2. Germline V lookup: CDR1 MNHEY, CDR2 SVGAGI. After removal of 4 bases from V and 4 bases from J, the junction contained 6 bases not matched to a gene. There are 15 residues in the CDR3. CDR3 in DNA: TGTGCCAGCAGTTCCGGGACTAGAGATTACAATGAGCAGTTCTTC. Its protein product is CASSSGTRDYNEQFF.

This chain's CDR3 is CATSDPREATDTQYF. DNA for the CDR3: TGTGCCACCAGTGATCCGCGCGAGGCCACAGATACGCAGTATTTT. The chain employs TRBV24-1 and TRBJ2-3; D call uncertain. Germline values: CDR1 KGHDR, CDR2 SFDVKD. The CDR3 length is 15 residues. V lost 3 bases to trimming and J lost 2 bases, with 11 bases between them.

CDR3 in DNA: TGTGCCAGCAGCCGCAAGGGGGGGGGCTACGAGCAGTACTTC. Translated: CASSRKGGGYEQYF. This chain uses TRBV5-8 with TRBJ2-7; weak D call: TRBD2 (7 bases). CDR1 and CDR2 from the germline V gene are SGHTS and YDEGEE. CDR3 length: 14 amino acids. Trimming took 4 bases from V and 3 from J, leaving 14 bases between them.

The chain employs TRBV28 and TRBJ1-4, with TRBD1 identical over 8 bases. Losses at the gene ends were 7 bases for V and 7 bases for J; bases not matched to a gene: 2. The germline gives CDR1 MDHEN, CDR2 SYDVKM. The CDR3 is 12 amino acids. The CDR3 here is CASTGQGEKLFF. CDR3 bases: TGTGCCAGCACCGGACAGGGTGAAAAACTGTTTTTT.

CDR3 amino acids: CASSLSGRDPDTQYF. Written as DNA, the CDR3 is TGTGCCAGCAGCTTAAGCGGCAGGGACCCAGATACGCAGTATTTT. The genes are TRBV7-3 and TRBJ2-3; D possibly uses TRBD1 or TRBD2 (5 bases each). CDR3 length equals 15 residues. Deletions cut 1 base from V and 4 bases from J, with 12 bases between. Germline V lookup: CDR1 SGHTA, CDR2 FQGTGA.

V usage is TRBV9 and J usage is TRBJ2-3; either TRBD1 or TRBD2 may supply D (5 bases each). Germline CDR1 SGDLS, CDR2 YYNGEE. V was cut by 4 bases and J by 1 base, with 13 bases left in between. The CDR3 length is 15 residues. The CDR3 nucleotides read TGTGCCAGCAGCACCCGGGACCCACGCACAGATACGCAGTATTTT. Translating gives CASSTRDPRTDTQYF.

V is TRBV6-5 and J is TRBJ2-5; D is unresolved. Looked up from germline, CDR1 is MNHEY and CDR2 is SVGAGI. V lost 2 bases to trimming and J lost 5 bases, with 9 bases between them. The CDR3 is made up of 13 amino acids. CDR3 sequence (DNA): TGTGCCAGCAGTTACGCCACCACTGAGACCCAGTACTTC. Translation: CASSYATTETQYF.

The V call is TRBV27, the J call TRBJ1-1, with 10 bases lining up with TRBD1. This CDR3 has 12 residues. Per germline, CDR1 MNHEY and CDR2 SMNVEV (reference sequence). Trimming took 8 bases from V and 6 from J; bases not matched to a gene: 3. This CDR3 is CASSDRGAEAFF. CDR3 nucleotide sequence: TGTGCCAGCTCGGACAGGGGGGCTGAAGCTTTCTTT.

The CDR3 reads CASSKDRNEQFF. The CDR3, as DNA: TGTGCCAGCAGTAAGGACAGGAATGAGCAGTTCTTC. The chain recombines TRBV6-5 with TRBJ2-1; 7 bases fit TRBD1. The CDR3 consists of 12 residues. Per germline, CDR1 MNHEY and CDR2 SVGAGI. The V gene end was trimmed by 5 bases and the J gene end by 7 bases; junction bases not matched to a gene: 2.

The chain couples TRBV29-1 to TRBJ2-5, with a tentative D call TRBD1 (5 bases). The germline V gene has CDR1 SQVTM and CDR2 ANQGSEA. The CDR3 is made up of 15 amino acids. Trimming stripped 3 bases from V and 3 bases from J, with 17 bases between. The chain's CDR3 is CSVELTGRWEETQYF. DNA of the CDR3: TGCAGCGTTGAGCTTACAGGTCGCTGGGAAGAGACCCAGTACTTC.